The rows below give T cell receptor beta chains drawn from one sample of a study of blood T cell repertoires in COVID-19. Clones were sequenced by immunoSEQ multiplex PCR, and TCRdb holds only the in-frame ones, with some missing. Of about 440,000 clones in the sample, approximately 89% were seen once. The source material was peripheral blood. The source is a woman aged 45-65 years with COVID-19, enrolled during active disease. Each CDR3 is given without its conserved first and last residue. Each record gives: J gene, V gene, CDR3 protein.

j_gene: TRBJ1-6
v_gene: TRBV11-2
CDR3aa: ASSLVPGQGNSPLH

j_gene: TRBJ1-2
v_gene: TRBV7-9
CDR3aa: ASSLAGTYGYT

j_gene: TRBJ1-6
v_gene: TRBV9
CDR3aa: ASSAGPGTLH

j_gene: TRBJ2-7
v_gene: TRBV6-6
CDR3aa: ASSYSGQVHEQY

j_gene: TRBJ2-1
v_gene: TRBV6-5
CDR3aa: ASSYSSAANEQF

j_gene: TRBJ1-2
v_gene: TRBV19
CDR3aa: ASSRGQINYGYT

j_gene: TRBJ1-1
v_gene: TRBV11-2
CDR3aa: ASSSIRQDNTEAF

j_gene: TRBJ2-1
v_gene: TRBV5-5
CDR3aa: ASSFPGTAYNEQF

j_gene: TRBJ1-5
v_gene: TRBV25-1
CDR3aa: ASSESRTGNRQPQH

j_gene: TRBJ2-7
v_gene: TRBV5-3
CDR3aa: ARRTDTARYEQY

j_gene: TRBJ1-1
v_gene: TRBV6-5
CDR3aa: ASSYGPHTEAF

j_gene: TRBJ1-6
v_gene: TRBV7-9
CDR3aa: ASSLGTAPNSPLH

j_gene: TRBJ2-1
v_gene: TRBV28
CDR3aa: ASRQGNDNEQF

j_gene: TRBJ2-2
v_gene: TRBV11-2
CDR3aa: ASSRHPNTGELF

j_gene: TRBJ2-7
v_gene: TRBV6-2/TRBV6-3
CDR3aa: ASSVAGGPYEQY

j_gene: TRBJ1-4
v_gene: TRBV30
CDR3aa: AWSAYRFPNEKLF

j_gene: TRBJ1-1
v_gene: TRBV30
CDR3aa: AWSGPARAF

j_gene: TRBJ2-7
v_gene: TRBV27
CDR3aa: ATRGLSYEQY

j_gene: TRBJ2-3
v_gene: TRBV30
CDR3aa: AFGTSGGGGDTQY

j_gene: TRBJ1-2
v_gene: TRBV3-1/TRBV3-2
CDR3aa: ASSQGQGYGYT

j_gene: TRBJ1-1
v_gene: TRBV2
CDR3aa: ASSLAYSPQIKAF

j_gene: TRBJ2-2
v_gene: TRBV7-9
CDR3aa: ASSKQGYANTGELF

j_gene: TRBJ2-6
v_gene: TRBV7-9
CDR3aa: ASRGSDSGANVLT

j_gene: TRBJ1-5
v_gene: TRBV15
CDR3aa: ATSNVHRGTFNQPQH

j_gene: TRBJ1-3
v_gene: TRBV5-4
CDR3aa: ASSPGQGASDTIY

j_gene: TRBJ1-2
v_gene: TRBV19
CDR3aa: ASSIGPGYGYT

j_gene: TRBJ2-2
v_gene: TRBV9
CDR3aa: ASSHSGTGGTGELF

j_gene: TRBJ1-2
v_gene: TRBV7-8
CDR3aa: ASSPISTGGYGYT